Given below is one TCR beta chain in context. Its antigen remains undetermined. No base quality values were provided; no much bigger clone lies one nucleotide off. The sample's treatment or condition label, in plain terms: live attenuated yellow fever vaccine strain. At each blood-draw timepoint, two biological replicates of bulk PBMCs were obtained. A standard Ficoll-Paque protocol was used to isolate PBMCs from peripheral blood. RNA was extracted with TriZol from bulk PBMCs, CD4 and CD8 fractions, and dextramer-positive and dextramer-negative fractions. The sequencer was an Illumina NovaSeq 6000. Synthesis of TCR cDNA relied on 5'RACE template switching, a step that introduced a universal primer site along with unique molecular identifiers. cDNA synthesis was primed from both the TCR alpha and TCR beta constant segments. Library amplification used two PCR steps, and the second PCR step added sample barcodes and sequencing adapters. Sequencing of libraries was performed on Illumina HiSeq 2500 (2x100 bp) or NovaSeq (2x150 bp). The paper's data handling went like this. MIGEC was used to demultiplex reads and collapse the reads into UMI consensus sequences, and MiXCR was used for V(D)J alignment. Vaccine-responding clonotypes were defined with edgeR using replicate PBMC samples, requiring FDR below 0.01 and a log2 fold change above 5 up to day 15. CD4 or CD8 identity was assigned to each bulk clonotype according to whether the clonotype was present at higher abundance in the sequenced CD4 repertoire or the sequenced CD8 repertoire. TCRdb cleaned the public reads at Q25 with fastp, built clones with MiXCR and kept in-frame beta chains. Each record represents a unique CDR3 protein, reported with the most common genes and DNA among its rows. Clone size and V and J calls follow TCRdb, not the original study. In all, the sample holds around 330,000 distinct CDR3 sequences, and approximately 3.9% of those were seen once. Roughly a quarter of the sample belongs to the ten largest clones.

The data belong to a study of T cells after yellow fever vaccination (dated by TCRdb to between 2018 and 2021). Regarding the complete study: The SMART-Seq v4 Ultra Low Input RNA kit was used to prepare libraries from fractions with low cell numbers. To follow T-cell clones before and after both primary and booster YFV17D yellow fever vaccination, bulk TCR alpha and beta repertoires underwent longitudinal sequencing. Two healthy male donors, one aged 18 to 29 and one aged 30 to 40 years, were included in the cohort. Bulk PBMC replicates and cell subsets were isolated from blood drawn at multiple timepoints before and after both primary and secondary immunization. What the work shows at the level of the full study, not this receptor alone: Compared with the primary T-cell response, the secondary T-cell response was weaker but faster, peaking on day 5 rather than day 15. Only a couple of donors were included in the study, so the extent to which the findings can be generalized is limited. A small share of clonotypes occurred in both CD4 and CD8 compartments, likely arising from convergent recombination. Most clones expanded after primary vaccination (around 97% of CD4 and roughly 90% of CD8) were re-detected after the booster, suggesting that broad memory maintenance occurred. Because abundant contaminating clonotypes from the bulk population could be contained in FACS-sorted repertoires, computational filtering was required.

From the cysteine through the phenylalanine, the CDR3 covers 15 amino acids. Here the CDR3 DNA is all that survives: 45 bases in frame from base 1. V lost 3 bases and J lost 3 bases, and the count of bases not matched to a germline gene is 5. CDR1 and CDR2 are drawn from the germline V gene: SGHRS, YFSETQ. Recombination linked TRBV5-1 to TRBJ1-2, and 10 junction bases match TRBD1. The sample here was PBMCs, taken on the day of the yellow fever booster vaccination. The TCR sequence derives from a man between 18 and 35 years old who received the YFV17D yellow fever vaccine. The CDR3 region has the sequence CASSSSGTGDYGYTF. The DNA reads as follows: TGCGCCAGCAGCTCCTCCGGGACAGGGGACTATGGCTACACCTTC. The variable domain in full, with residues beyond the CDR3 obtained from the reference TRBV5-1 and TRBJ1-2 genes, is KAGVTQTPRYLIKTRGQQVTLSCSPISGHRSVSWYQQTPGQGLQFLFEYFSETQRNKGNFPGRFSGRQFSNSRSEMNVSTLELGDSALYLCASSSSGTGDYGYTFGSGTRLTVV.